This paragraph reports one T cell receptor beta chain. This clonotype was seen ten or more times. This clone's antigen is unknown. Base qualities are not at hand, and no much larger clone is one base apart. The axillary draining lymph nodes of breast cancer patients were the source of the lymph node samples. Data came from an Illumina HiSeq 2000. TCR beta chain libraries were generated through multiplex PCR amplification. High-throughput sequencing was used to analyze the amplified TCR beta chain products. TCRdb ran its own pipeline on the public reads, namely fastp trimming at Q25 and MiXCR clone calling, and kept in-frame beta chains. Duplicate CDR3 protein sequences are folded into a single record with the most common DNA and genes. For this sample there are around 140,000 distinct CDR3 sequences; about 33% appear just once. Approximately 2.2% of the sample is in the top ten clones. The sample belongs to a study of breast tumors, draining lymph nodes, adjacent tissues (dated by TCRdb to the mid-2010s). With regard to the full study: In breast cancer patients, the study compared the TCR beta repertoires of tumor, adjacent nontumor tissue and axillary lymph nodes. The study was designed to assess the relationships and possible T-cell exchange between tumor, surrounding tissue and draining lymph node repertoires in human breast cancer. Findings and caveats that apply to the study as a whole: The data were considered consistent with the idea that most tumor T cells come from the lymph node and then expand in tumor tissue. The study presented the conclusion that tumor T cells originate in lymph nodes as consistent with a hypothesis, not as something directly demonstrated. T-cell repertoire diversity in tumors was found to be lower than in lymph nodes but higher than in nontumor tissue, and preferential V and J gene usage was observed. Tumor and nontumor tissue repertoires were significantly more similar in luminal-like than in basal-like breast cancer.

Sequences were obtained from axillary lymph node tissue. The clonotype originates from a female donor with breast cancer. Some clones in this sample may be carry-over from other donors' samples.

The CDR3 is CASSLVEYEQYF. The DNA sequence is as follows: TGTGCCAGCAGCTTAGTAGAGTACGAGCAGTACTTC. The chain is encoded by TRBV7-9 joined to TRBJ2-7; the D gene remains uncertain. Via the germline V gene (reference sequence), CDR1 is SEHNR and CDR2 FQNEAQ. V is clipped by 1 base and J by 4 bases, and the sequence between their germline boundaries is 5 bases long. From the cysteine through the phenylalanine, the CDR3 covers 12 amino acids. This entry keeps only the CDR3 DNA: 36 bases, framed from base 1.